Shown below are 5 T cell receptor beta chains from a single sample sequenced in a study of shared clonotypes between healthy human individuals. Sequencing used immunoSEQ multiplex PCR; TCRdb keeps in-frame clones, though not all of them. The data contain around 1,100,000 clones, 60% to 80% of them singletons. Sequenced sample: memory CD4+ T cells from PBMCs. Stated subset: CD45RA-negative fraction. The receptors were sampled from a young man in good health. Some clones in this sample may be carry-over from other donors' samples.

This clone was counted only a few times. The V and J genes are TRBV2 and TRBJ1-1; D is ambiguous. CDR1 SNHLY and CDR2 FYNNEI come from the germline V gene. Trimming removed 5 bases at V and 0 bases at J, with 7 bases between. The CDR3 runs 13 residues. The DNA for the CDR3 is TGTGCCAGCAGTCGTAATCTGAACACTGAAGCTTTCTTT. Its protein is CASSRNLNTEAFF.

CDR3 residues: CSVAAIVTDTQYF. The CDR3 region has the DNA TGCAGCGTTGCGGCTATTGTCACAGATACGCAGTATTTT. The J gene is TRBJ2-3, the V gene TRBV29-1; no clear D. Trimming removed 4 bases from V and 2 bases from J, with 10 bases in between. The CDR3 extends over 13 amino acids. From germline, CDR1 is SQVTM and CDR2 ANQGSEA.

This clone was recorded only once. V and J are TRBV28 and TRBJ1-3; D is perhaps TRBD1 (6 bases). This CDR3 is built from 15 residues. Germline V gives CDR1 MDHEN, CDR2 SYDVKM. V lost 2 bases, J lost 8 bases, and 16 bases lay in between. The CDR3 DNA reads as TGTGCCAGCAGTTTACCCCTACGGGGACAAGACACCATATATTTT. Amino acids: CASSLPLRGQDTIYF.

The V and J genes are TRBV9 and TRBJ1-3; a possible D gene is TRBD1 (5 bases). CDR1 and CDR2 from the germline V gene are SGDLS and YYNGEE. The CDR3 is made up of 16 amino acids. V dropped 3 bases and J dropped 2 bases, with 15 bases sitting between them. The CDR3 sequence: CASSAGGGRAGNTIYF. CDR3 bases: TGTGCCAGCAGCGCGGGGGGAGGCAGGGCTGGAAACACCATATATTTT.

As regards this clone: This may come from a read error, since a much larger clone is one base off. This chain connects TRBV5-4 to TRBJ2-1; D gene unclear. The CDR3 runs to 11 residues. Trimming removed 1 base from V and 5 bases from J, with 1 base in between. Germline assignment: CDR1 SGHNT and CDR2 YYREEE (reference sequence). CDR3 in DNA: TGTGCCAGCAGCTTGCACAATGAGCAGTTCTTC. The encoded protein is CASSLHNEQFF.